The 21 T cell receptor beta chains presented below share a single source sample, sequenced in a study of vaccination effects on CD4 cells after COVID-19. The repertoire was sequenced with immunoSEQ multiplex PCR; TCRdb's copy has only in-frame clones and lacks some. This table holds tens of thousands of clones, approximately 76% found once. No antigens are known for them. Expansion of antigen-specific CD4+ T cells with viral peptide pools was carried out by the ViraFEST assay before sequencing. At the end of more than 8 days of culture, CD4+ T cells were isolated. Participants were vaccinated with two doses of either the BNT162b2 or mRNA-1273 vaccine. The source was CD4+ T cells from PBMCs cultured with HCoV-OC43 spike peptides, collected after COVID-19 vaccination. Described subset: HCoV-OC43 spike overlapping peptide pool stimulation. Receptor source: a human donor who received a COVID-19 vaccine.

CDR3 DNA: TGCGCCAGCAGCTTGGTCGGGCAAGAGACCCAGTACTTC. It specifies CASSLVGQETQYF. The J gene is TRBJ2-5, the V gene TRBV5-1, with D hard to call. Trimming stripped 0 bases from V and 2 bases from J, with 5 bases between. The CDR3 is made up of 13 amino acids. Germline V gives CDR1 SGHRS, CDR2 YFSETQ.

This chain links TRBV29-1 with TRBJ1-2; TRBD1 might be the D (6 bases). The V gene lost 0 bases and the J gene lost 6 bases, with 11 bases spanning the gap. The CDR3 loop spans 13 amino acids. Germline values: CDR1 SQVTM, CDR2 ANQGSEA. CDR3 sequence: CSVEDSGGHGYTF. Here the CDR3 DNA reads TGCAGCGTTGAAGATTCCGGGGGCCATGGCTACACCTTC.

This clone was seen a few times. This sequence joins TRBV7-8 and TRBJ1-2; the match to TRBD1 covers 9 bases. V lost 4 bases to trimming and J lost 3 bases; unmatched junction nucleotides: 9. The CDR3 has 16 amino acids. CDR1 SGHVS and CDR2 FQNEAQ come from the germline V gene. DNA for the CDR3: TGTGCCAGCAGCTCAGAGAAAGGACAGGGGCACTATGGCTACACCTTC. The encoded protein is CASSSEKGQGHYGYTF.

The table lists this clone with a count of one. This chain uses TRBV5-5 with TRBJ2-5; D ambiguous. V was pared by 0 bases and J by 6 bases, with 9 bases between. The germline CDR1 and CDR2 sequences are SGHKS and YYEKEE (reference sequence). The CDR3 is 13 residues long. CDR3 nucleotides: TGTGCCAGCAGCTTGGAACCCACTAAGACCCAGTACTTC. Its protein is CASSLEPTKTQYF.

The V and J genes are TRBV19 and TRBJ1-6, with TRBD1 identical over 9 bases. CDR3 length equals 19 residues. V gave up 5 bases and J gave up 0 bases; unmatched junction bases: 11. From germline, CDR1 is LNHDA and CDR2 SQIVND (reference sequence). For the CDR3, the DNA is TGTGCCAGTAGTTCCCGGGACAGGGCTATCCGCTCCTATAATTCACCCCTCCACTTT. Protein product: CASSSRDRAIRSYNSPLHF.

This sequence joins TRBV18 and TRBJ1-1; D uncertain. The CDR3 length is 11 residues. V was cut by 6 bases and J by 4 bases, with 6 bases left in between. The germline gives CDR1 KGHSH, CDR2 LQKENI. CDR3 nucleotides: TGTGCCAGCTCCCCCTCCACTGAAGCTTTCTTT. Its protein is CASSPSTEAFF.

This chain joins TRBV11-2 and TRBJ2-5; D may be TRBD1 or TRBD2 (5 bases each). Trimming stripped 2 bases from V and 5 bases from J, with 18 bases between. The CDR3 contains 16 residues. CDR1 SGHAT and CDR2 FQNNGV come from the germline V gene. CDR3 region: CASSLSMGPGEETQYF. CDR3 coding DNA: TGTGCCAGCAGCTTATCGATGGGACCCGGCGAGGAGACCCAGTACTTC.

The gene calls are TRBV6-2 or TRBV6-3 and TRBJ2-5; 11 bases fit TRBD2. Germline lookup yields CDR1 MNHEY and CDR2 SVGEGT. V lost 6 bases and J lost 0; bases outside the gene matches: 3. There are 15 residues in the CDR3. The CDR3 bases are TGTGCCAGCAGCTCTAGCGGGGGGAACCAAGAGACCCAGTACTTC. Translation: CASSSSGGNQETQYF.

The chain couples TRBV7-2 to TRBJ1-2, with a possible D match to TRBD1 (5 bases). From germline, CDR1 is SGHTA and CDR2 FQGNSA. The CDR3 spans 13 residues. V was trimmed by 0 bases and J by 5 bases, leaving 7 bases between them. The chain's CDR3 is CASSLAGRYGYTF. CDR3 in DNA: TGTGCCAGCAGCTTAGCGGGACGGTATGGCTACACCTTC.

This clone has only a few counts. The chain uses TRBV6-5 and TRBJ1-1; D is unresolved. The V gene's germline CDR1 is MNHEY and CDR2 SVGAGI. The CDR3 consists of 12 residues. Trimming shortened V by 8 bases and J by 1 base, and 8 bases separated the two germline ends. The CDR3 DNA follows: TGTGCCAGCCGGCGGGGGAACACTGAAGCTTTCTTT. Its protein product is CASRRGNTEAFF.

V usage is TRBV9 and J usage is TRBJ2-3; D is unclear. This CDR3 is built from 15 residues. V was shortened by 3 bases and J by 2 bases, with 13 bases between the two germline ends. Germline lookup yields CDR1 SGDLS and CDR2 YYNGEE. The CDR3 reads CASSGDWMNTDTQYF. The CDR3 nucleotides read TGTGCCAGCAGCGGCGACTGGATGAACACAGATACGCAGTATTTT.

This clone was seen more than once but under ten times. This chain's CDR3 is CASSLAGVTEQYV. The CDR3 bases are TGTGCCAGCAGCTTAGCGGGGGTAACCGAGCAGTACGTC. The rearrangement links TRBV7-8 to TRBJ2-7; TRBD1 or TRBD2 may be the D gene (5 bases each). Germline CDR1 SGHVS, CDR2 FQNEAQ. There are 13 residues in the CDR3. Trimming pared 0 bases from V and 6 bases from J, leaving 9 bases between.

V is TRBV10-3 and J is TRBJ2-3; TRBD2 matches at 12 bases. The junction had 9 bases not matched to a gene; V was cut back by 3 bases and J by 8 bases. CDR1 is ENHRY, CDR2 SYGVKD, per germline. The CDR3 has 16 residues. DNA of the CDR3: TGTGCCATCAGTGAAAATCTAGCGGGGGGGCCAGGTACGCAGTATTTT. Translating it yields CAISENLAGGPGTQYF.

DNA for the CDR3: TGTGCCAGCAGCGTAGACGGACGGAATCAGCCCCAGCATTTT. It yields the protein CASSVDGRNQPQHF. This chain joins TRBV9 and TRBJ1-5; D is unresolved. The CDR3 has 14 amino acids. Germline V lookup: CDR1 SGDLS, CDR2 YYNGEE. V was clipped by 0 bases and J by 4 bases, with 8 bases between them.

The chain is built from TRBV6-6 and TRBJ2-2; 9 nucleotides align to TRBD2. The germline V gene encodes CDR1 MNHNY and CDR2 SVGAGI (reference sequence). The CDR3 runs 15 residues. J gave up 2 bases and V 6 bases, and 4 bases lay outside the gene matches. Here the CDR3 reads CASRVGLANTGELFF. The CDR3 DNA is TGTGCCAGCAGAGTGGGACTAGCAAACACCGGGGAGCTGTTTTTT.

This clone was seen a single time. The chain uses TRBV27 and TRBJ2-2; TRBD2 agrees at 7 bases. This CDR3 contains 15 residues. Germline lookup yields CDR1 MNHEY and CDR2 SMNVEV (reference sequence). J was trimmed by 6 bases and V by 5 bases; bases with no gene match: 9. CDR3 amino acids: CASSPLLGLAGELFF. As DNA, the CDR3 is TGTGCCAGCAGTCCCCTCCTTGGACTAGCCGGGGAGCTGTTTTTT.

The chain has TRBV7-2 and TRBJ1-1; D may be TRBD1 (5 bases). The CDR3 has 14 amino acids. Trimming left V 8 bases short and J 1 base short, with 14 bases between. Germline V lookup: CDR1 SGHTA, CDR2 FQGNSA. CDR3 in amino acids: CASSPSGTNTEAFF. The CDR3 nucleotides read TGTGCCAGCTCTCCCTCGGGGACGAACACTGAAGCTTTCTTT.

CDR3 bases: TGTGCCAGTAGTTTCTCGGGGGAGGGAGATACGCAGTATTTT. It codes for CASSFSGEGDTQYF. The rearrangement joins TRBV19 to TRBJ2-3; 7 positions agree with TRBD2. The CDR3 length is 14 residues. V trimming: 5 bases; J trimming: 5 bases; junction bases outside the gene matches: 7. The germline V gene has CDR1 LNHDA and CDR2 SQIVND (reference sequence).

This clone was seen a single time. CDR3 nucleotides: TGTGCCAGCGCCAGCTACGAGCAGTACGTC. Its protein product is CASASYEQYV. V gene TRBV2 combines with J gene TRBJ2-7; no clear D. The CDR3 sequence is 10 residues long. V dropped 8 bases and J dropped 3 bases, with 5 bases sitting between them. Germline V lookup: CDR1 SNHLY, CDR2 FYNNEI.

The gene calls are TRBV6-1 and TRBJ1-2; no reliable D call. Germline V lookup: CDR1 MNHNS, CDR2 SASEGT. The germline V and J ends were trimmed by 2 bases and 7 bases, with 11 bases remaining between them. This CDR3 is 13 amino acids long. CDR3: CASSERTGSGYTF. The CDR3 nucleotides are TGTGCCAGCAGTGAACGGACCGGGAGTGGCTACACCTTC.

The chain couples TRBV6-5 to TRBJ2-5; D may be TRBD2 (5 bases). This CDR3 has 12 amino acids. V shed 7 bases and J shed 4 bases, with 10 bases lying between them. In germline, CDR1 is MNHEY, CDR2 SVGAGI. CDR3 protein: CASTGVSETQYF. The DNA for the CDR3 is TGTGCCAGCACCGGGGTCTCAGAGACCCAGTACTTC.